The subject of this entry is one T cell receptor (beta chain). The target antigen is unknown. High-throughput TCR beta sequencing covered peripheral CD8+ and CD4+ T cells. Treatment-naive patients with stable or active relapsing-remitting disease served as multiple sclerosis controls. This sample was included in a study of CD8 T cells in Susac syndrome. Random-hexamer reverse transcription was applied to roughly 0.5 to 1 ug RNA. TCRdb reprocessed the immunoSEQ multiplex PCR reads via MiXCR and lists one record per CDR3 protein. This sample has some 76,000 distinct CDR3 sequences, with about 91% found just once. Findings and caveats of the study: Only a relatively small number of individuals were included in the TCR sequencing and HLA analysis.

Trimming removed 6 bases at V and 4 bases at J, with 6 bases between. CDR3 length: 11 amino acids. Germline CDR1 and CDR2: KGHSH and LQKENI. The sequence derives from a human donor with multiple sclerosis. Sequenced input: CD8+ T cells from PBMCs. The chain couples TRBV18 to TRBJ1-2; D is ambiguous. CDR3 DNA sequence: TGTGCCAGCTCTACCTCCTATGGCTACACCTTC. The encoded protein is CASSTSYGYTF. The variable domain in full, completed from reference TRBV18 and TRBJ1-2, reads NAGVMQNPRHLVRRRGQEARLRCSPMKGHSHVYWYRQLPEEGLKFMVYLQKENIIDESGMPKERFSAEFPKEGPSILRIQQVVRGDSAAYFCASSTSYGYTFGSGTRLTVV.